The entry that follows covers one T cell receptor (beta chain) sequence. A second PCR, run for roughly 7 to 11 cycles, used a sample-barcoded 5' primer plus a J-beta primer mix. MiXCR, applied by TCRdb to the 5' RACE reads, yields one record per CDR3 protein. The table lists 1,800,000 or so distinct CDR3 sequences, about two fifths of them singletons. The data derive from a study of blood T cells in healthy people across ages. The CDR3 runs to 17 residues. J was trimmed by 3 bases and V by 0 bases; bases with no gene match: 7. Per the germline V gene, CDR1 is SGDLS and CDR2 is YYNGEE. The origin of this receptor is a human donor in good health. The rearrangement uses TRBV9 and TRBJ2-1; 9 nucleotides align to TRBD2. Sequenced sample: blood. Here the CDR3 reads CASSVDPPSGVYNEQFF. The CDR3 nucleotides read TGTGCCAGCAGCGTAGATCCCCCTAGCGGGGTCTACAATGAGCAGTTCTTC.